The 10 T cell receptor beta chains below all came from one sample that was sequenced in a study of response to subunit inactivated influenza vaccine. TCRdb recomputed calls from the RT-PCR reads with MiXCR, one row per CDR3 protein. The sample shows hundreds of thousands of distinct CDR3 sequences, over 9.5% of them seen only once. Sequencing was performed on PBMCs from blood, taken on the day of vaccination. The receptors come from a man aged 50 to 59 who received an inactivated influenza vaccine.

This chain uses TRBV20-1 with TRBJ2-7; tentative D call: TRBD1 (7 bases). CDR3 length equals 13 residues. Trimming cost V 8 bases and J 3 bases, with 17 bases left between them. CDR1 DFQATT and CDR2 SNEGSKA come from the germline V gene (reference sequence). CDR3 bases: TGCAGTTTAACGCGACAGGGACTCTACGAGCAGTACTTC. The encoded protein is CSLTRQGLYEQYF.

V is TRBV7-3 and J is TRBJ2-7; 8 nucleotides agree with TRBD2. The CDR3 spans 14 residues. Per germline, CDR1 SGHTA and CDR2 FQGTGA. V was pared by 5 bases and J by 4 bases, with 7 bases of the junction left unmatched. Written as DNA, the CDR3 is TGTGCCAGCAGCATGGGGGCGGGAGGTTACGAGCAGTACTTC. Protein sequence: CASSMGAGGYEQYF.

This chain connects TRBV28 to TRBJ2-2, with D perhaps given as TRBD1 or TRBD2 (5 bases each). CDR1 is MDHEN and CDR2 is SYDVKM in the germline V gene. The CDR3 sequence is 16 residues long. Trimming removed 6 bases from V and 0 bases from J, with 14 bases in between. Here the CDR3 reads CASRSVGVPNTGELFF. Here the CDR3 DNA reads TGTGCCAGCAGATCAGTGGGGGTACCGAACACCGGGGAGCTGTTTTTT.

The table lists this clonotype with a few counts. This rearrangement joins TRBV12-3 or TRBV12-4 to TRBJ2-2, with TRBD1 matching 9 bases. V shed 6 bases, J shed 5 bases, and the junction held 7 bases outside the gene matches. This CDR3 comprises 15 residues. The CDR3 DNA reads TGTGCCAGCAGGTGGACAGGGGCGAGAACCGGGGAGCTGTTTTTT. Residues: CASRWTGARTGELFF.

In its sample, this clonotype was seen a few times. The CDR3 region has the DNA TGTGCCAGCAGTTTCTTCGACAGGGCCTACGAGCAGTACTTC. Amino acid sequence: CASSFFDRAYEQYF. This chain links TRBV28 with TRBJ2-7; 7 nucleotides line up with TRBD1. Germline CDR1 reads MDHEN; CDR2 reads SYDVKM. V lost 3 bases, J lost 2 bases, and 4 bases stayed unmatched. The CDR3 consists of 14 residues. Together with reference TRBV28 and TRBJ2-7, the CDR3 gives the full variable domain: DVKVTQSSRYLVKRTGEKVFLECVQDMDHENMFWYRQDPGLGLRLIYFSYDVKMKEKGDIPEGYSVSREKKERFSLILESASTNQTSMYLCASSFFDRAYEQYFGPGTRLTVT.

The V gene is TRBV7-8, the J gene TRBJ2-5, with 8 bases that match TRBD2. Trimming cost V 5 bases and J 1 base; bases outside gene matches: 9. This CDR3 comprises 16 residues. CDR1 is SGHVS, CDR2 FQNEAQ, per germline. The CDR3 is CASSPGASGGQETQYF. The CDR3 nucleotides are TGTGCCAGCAGCCCAGGGGCCAGCGGGGGCCAAGAGACCCAGTACTTC.

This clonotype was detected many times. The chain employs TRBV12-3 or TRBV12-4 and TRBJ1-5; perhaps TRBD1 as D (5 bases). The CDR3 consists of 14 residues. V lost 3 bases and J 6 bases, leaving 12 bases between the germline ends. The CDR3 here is CASSFGQGGQPQHF. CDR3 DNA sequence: TGTGCCAGCAGTTTTGGTCAGGGTGGTCAGCCCCAGCATTTT.

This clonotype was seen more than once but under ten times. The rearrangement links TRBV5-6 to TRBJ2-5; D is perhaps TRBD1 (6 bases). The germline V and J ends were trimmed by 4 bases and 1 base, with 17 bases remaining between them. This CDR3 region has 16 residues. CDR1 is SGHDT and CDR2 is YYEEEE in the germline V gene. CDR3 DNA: TGTGCCAGCAGCATACCGACAGGAGTCTTCCAAGAGACCCAGTACTTC. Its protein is CASSIPTGVFQETQYF.

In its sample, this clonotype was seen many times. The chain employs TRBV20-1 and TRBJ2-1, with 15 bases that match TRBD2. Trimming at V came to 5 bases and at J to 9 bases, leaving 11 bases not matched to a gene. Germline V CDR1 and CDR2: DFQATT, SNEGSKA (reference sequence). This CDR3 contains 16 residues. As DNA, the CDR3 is TGCAGTGCTGATGGACTAGCGGGAGGGCCTAGTGGTGAGCAGTTCTTC. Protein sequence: CSADGLAGGPSGEQFF.

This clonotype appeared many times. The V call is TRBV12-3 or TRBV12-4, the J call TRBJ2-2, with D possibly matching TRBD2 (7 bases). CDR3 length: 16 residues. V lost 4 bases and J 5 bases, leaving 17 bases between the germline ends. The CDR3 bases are TGTGCCAGCAGTTCCTTAGGAGGGGGAGGGACCGGGGAGCTGTTTTTT. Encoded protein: CASSSLGGGGTGELFF.